The 25 T cell receptor beta chains reported below all come from one sample, sequenced in a study of T cells in women clearing cervical HPV infection. Here immunoSEQ multiplex PCR was the method, and the copy in TCRdb shows in-frame clones only, minus some. The sample data list around 39,000 clones. The specimen was blood buffy coat. These receptors all come from a woman aged 18 to 75 with a cervical HPV16 infection that either progressed to CIN3+ or cleared (not recorded which).

Regarding this clone: The read terminates 3 residues ahead of where the CDR3 ends, so the germline J gene completes it. The chain has TRBV9 and TRBJ2-2; no clear D. V dropped 2 bases and J dropped 0 bases, with 11 bases sitting between them. The CDR3 has 16 residues. The V gene's germline CDR1 is SGDLS and CDR2 YYNGEE. Here the CDR3 reads CASSVGTRSNTGELFF. The covered CDR3 bases are TGTGCCAGCAGCGTTGGTACCAGGTCGAACACCGGGGAG.

On this clone: The DNA ends 3 residues before the CDR3 does, and the rest of the CDR3 is filled in from the germline J gene. The V and J genes are TRBV6-2 or TRBV6-3 and TRBJ1-2; D is possibly TRBD1 (5 bases). Germline CDR1 MNHEY, CDR2 SVGEGT. This CDR3 is 15 amino acids long. Here the CDR3 reads CASRLPGLAPYDYTF. The CDR3 bases that were read are TGTGCCAGCAGACTCCCGGGACTAGCGCCGTACGAC.

Regarding this clone: The CDR3 is cut off 3 residues early in the read; its end comes from the germline J gene. V gene TRBV14 combines with J gene TRBJ2-1; TRBD2 agrees at 10 bases. The CDR3 sequence is 17 residues long. Germline assignment: CDR1 SGHDN and CDR2 FVKESK. V lost 3 bases and J lost 1; bases outside the gene matches: 6. The DNA read from the CDR3 is TGTGCCAGCAGCCACCGGCTAGCGGGGGCTTCCTACAATGAG. Its protein is CASSHRLAGASYNE. The full CDR3 reads CASSHRLAGASYNEQFF.

Notes on this clone: The CDR3 goes on 3 residues after the read ends, and that part is filled in from the germline J gene. The V and J genes are TRBV18 and TRBJ1-2; 9 bases fit TRBD1. This CDR3 has 13 residues. Germline CDR1 is KGHSH and CDR2 is LQKENI. Partial CDR3 DNA: TGTGCCAGCTCTCCTGGACAGGGGAACATC. Amino acid sequence: CASSPGQGNI. The CDR3 in full is CASSPGQGNIYTF.

In regard to this clone: The observed sequence ends 3 residues before the CDR3 terminus, with the missing tail filled in from the germline J gene. The chain joins TRBV6-2 or TRBV6-3 to TRBJ1-2; TRBD1 aligns across 10 bases. The CDR3 is 16 residues long. From germline, CDR1 is MNHEY and CDR2 SVGEGT. Partial CDR3 DNA: TGTGCCAGCAGTTACAGGGGACAGGGGAAATACTACGAC. This codes for CASSYRGQGKYYD. The whole CDR3 sequence reads CASSYRGQGKYYDYTF.

Notes on this clone: The CDR3 is cut off 3 residues early in the read; its end comes from the germline J gene. The chain carries TRBV9 and TRBJ2-5; 8 bases map to TRBD1. The CDR3 consists of 14 residues. Germline V CDR1 and CDR2: SGDLS, YYNGEE. The V segment lost 3 bases and the J segment 5 bases; nucleotides outside the gene matches: 6. The CDR3 DNA, read in part, is TGTGCCAGCAGCGCCCAGGGGGCTCGGGAGACC. Translation: CASSAQGARET. The entire CDR3 protein is CASSAQGARETQYF.

As for this clone: The read stops 3 residues short of the end of the CDR3; the missing end is completed from the germline J gene. This chain connects TRBV6-2 or TRBV6-3 to TRBJ2-2, with 7 bases aligning to TRBD1. This CDR3 spans 13 amino acids. Germline CDR1 MNHEY, CDR2 SVGEGT. The CDR3: CASSYQQRTGLFF. Incomplete CDR3 DNA: TGTGCCAGCAGTTACCAACAGCGGACAGGG.

On this clone: The read gets to within 3 residues of the CDR3 end, and the germline J gene fills in the rest. This chain uses TRBV29-1 with TRBJ2-7; 9 bases fit TRBD1. The CDR3 runs to 16 residues. The germline CDR1 and CDR2 sequences are SQVTM and ANQGSEA. The trim removed 3 bases at V and 2 bases at J, leaving 11 bases unmatched. This CDR3 reads CSVEEWTGESAYEQYF. The DNA read from the CDR3 is TGCAGCGTTGAGGAGTGGACAGGGGAAAGCGCCTACGAG.

For this clone: Coverage ceases 3 residues before the CDR3 finishes, and the germline J gene fills in the end. This rearrangement joins TRBV7-2 to TRBJ2-1; TRBD2 is a possible D gene (5 bases). Germline assignment: CDR1 SGHTA and CDR2 FQGNSA. The CDR3 has 14 amino acids. V lost 5 bases and J lost 7, with 15 bases in between. CDR3 sequence: CASSENLPGNEQFF. CDR3 DNA, as far as it was read: TGTGCCAGCAGCGAAAACCTTCCGGGGAATGAG.

Comment on this clone: The CDR3 end lies 3 residues beyond the end of the read and is filled in from the germline J gene. V and J are TRBV7-2 and TRBJ1-5; D perhaps matches TRBD1 (6 bases). Trimming left V 4 bases short and J 6 bases short, with 16 bases between. The CDR3 contains 15 residues. CDR1 is SGHTA and CDR2 is FQGNSA in the germline V gene. CDR3 region: CASSSLGGGGQPQHF. The sequenced CDR3 bases are TGTGCCAGCAGCTCCCTGGGGGGGGGCGGTCAGCCC.

About this clone itself: The CDR3 end lies 3 residues beyond the end of the read and is filled in from the germline J gene. The V and J genes are TRBV19 and TRBJ2-4; possible D gene TRBD1, 8 bases. CDR3 length equals 13 residues. The germline CDR1 and CDR2 sequences are LNHDA and SQIVND (reference sequence). The CDR3 DNA, read in part, is TGTGCCAGTAAGAACAGGGGGGACTATGGT. This translates into CASKNRGDYG. The complete CDR3 reads CASKNRGDYGQYF.

A note on this clone: The read gets to within 3 residues of the CDR3 end, and the germline J gene fills in the rest. The chain links TRBV11-2 to TRBJ1-4; D is unclear. Germline loops: CDR1 SGHAT, CDR2 FQNNGV. This CDR3 has 13 residues. CDR3 amino acids: CASSLDRFRELFF. The sequenced part of the CDR3 DNA is TGTGCCAGCAGCTTAGATCGTTTTAGGGAA.

On this clone: A junction boundary mismatches the germline segment, possibly from a read error. Sequencing ends 3 residues short of the CDR3 end; the germline J gene provides the rest. Other DNA sequences of this sample code for an identical CDR3. This chain connects TRBV19 to TRBJ1-3, with TRBD1 as a possible D gene (6 bases). The CDR3 contains 11 residues. Germline V gene lookup returns CDR1 LNHDA and CDR2 SQIVND (reference sequence). The sequenced CDR3 bases are TGTGCCGCAGGGGCTGGAAACACG. Translating it yields CAAGAGNT. The complete CDR3 reads CAAGAGNTIYF.

Turning to this clone: The CDR3 goes on 3 residues after the read ends, and that part is filled in from the germline J gene. The chain has TRBV20-1 and TRBJ2-7; perhaps TRBD2 as D (6 bases). Trimming cost V 7 bases and J 0 bases, with 10 bases left between them. CDR1 and CDR2 from the germline V gene are DFQATT and SNEGSKA (reference sequence). This CDR3 contains 12 residues. The CDR3: CSVNSGSYEQYF. The sequenced CDR3 bases are TGCAGTGTTAATAGCGGCTCCTACGAG.

About this clone: The CDR3 is cut off 3 residues early in the read; its end comes from the germline J gene. The gene calls are TRBV19 and TRBJ2-7; TRBD2 agrees at 11 bases. CDR1 and CDR2 from the germline V gene are LNHDA and SQIVND (reference sequence). The ends lost 0 bases at V and 0 bases at J; junction bases unmatched: 1. The CDR3 is 16 residues long. CDR3 amino acids: CASSIEGTSGSYEQYF. CDR3 bases read: TGTGCCAGTAGTATAGAGGGGACTAGCGGCTCCTACGAG.

Comment on this clone: The read ends 3 residues shy of where the CDR3 ends; the end is completed using the germline J gene. V gene TRBV4-1 combines with J gene TRBJ1-2, with D uncertain. This CDR3 is built from 12 residues. Germline CDR1 and CDR2: MGHRA and YSYEKL. CDR3 bases read: TGCGCCAGCAGTGAGGGTGCCTCCGGC. It translates to CASSEGASG. Given in full, the CDR3 is CASSEGASGYTF.

Details on this clone: The read comes to an end 3 residues before the CDR3 does, leaving the germline J gene to fill in the end. The genes are TRBV7-2 and TRBJ1-2; D call uncertain. The CDR3 runs 13 residues. CDR1 is SGHTA, CDR2 FQGNSA, per germline. The covered CDR3 bases are TGTGCCAGCAGCTTAGTGTTCACAGATACC. It codes for CASSLVFTDT. The full CDR3 protein is CASSLVFTDTYTF.

With respect to this clone: Sequencing ends 3 residues short of the CDR3 end; the germline J gene provides the rest. The rearrangement joins TRBV2 to TRBJ1-1, with 9 bases lining up with TRBD1. In germline, CDR1 is SNHLY, CDR2 FYNNEI. With V trimmed by 6 bases and J by 4 bases, 6 bases remained unmatched. The CDR3 totals 14 residues. CDR3 region: CASSGDRASTEAFF. CDR3 DNA (partial): TGTGCCAGCAGCGGGGACAGGGCAAGCACTGAA.

As to this clone: Germline is not matched at one junction end, which may reflect a read error. Read coverage stops 3 residues before the CDR3 terminus; the germline J gene supplies the remainder. Other DNA sequences of this sample code for an identical CDR3. The chain employs TRBV6-1 and TRBJ1-3; tentatively, D is TRBD1 (6 bases). CDR1 and CDR2 from the germline V gene are MNHNS and SASEGT. The CDR3 has 16 amino acids. The CDR3 sequence: CASSKARDIAGNTIYF. CDR3 DNA, as far as it was read: TGTGCCAGCAGTAAAGCCCGGGACATTGCTGGAAACACG.

The CDR3 DNA, read in part, is TGTGCCAGCCAGGGACAGGGGGCGAAGACGAACACTGAA. It codes for CASQGQGAKTNTE. The whole CDR3 protein reads CASQGQGAKTNTEAFF. The chain combines TRBV2 with TRBJ1-1; 12 bases fit TRBD1. The read ends 3 residues early relative to the CDR3; the germline J gene fills the gap. The CDR3 consists of 16 residues. The trim removed 8 bases at V and 1 base at J, leaving 8 bases unmatched. Germline loops: CDR1 SNHLY, CDR2 FYNNEI. The variable domain in full, with the rest retrieved from reference TRBV2 and TRBJ1-1, is EPEVTQTPSHQVTQMGQEVILRCVPISNHLYFYWYRQILGQKVEFLVSFYNNEISEKSEIFDDQFSVERPDGSNFTLKIRSTKLEDSAMYFCASQGQGAKTNTEAFFGQGTRLTVV.

As concerns this clone: The read ends 3 residues early relative to the CDR3; the germline J gene fills the gap. The chain carries TRBV5-6 and TRBJ1-1; 9 bases map to TRBD1. The germline V gene has CDR1 SGHDT and CDR2 YYEEEE. The CDR3 length is 13 residues. Partial CDR3 DNA: TGTGCCAGCAGCTTTGGGACAGGGAACGAA. Translating gives CASSFGTGNE. The whole CDR3 region reads CASSFGTGNEAFF.

Incomplete CDR3 DNA: TGTGCCAGCAGCTTAGCGCTTACAGTTAACTATGGC. Amino acids: CASSLALTVNYG. The complete CDR3 protein is CASSLALTVNYGYTF. The genes are TRBV7-8 and TRBJ1-2; D is unresolved. The read terminates 3 residues before the CDR3 end, so the remaining end is supplied by the germline J gene. CDR1 is SGHVS and CDR2 is FQNEAQ in the germline V gene. Trimming pared 0 bases from V and 1 base from J, leaving 9 bases between. The CDR3 sequence is 15 residues long.

Comment on this clone: The CDR3 is cut off 3 residues early in the read; its end comes from the germline J gene. The chain combines TRBV18 with TRBJ1-1, with 8 bases fitting TRBD1. The CDR3 is 15 amino acids. Germline CDR1 KGHSH, CDR2 LQKENI. CDR3 DNA (partial): TGTGCCAGCTCCCCGGGACAGGCCGGGGTTGATACG. This translates into CASSPGQAGVDT. Given in full, the CDR3 is CASSPGQAGVDTAFF.

Details on this clone: The CDR3 is cut off 3 residues early in the read; its end comes from the germline J gene. This chain connects TRBV20-1 to TRBJ2-7; D not resolved. V shed 1 base and J shed 2 bases, with 9 bases lying between them. The CDR3 extends over 13 amino acids. CDR1 is DFQATT and CDR2 is SNEGSKA in the germline V gene (reference sequence). CDR3 DNA, as far as it was read: TGCAGTGCTAGAGGCATAGAACCCTACGAG. Amino acids: CSARGIEPYE. The full CDR3 sequence reads CSARGIEPYEQYF.

Note on this clone: Read sequence stops 3 residues before the CDR3 end, and the germline J gene provides the missing end. This sequence joins TRBV7-2 and TRBJ2-7, with D hard to call. Trimming shortened V by 4 bases and J by 2 bases, and 3 bases separated the two germline ends. The V gene's germline CDR1 is SGHTA and CDR2 FQGNSA. This CDR3 contains 11 residues. The CDR3 bases that were read are TGTGCCAGCAGCTCCGCCTACGAG. It specifies CASSSAYE. The entire CDR3 protein is CASSSAYEQYF. Using reference TRBV7-2 and TRBJ2-7 for the parts outside the CDR3, the full variable domain is GAGVSQSPSNKVTEKGKDVELRCDPISGHTALYWYRQSLGQGLEFLIYFQGNSAPDKSGLPSDRFSAERTGGSVSTLTIQRTQQEDSAVYLCASSSAYEQYFGPGTRLTVT.